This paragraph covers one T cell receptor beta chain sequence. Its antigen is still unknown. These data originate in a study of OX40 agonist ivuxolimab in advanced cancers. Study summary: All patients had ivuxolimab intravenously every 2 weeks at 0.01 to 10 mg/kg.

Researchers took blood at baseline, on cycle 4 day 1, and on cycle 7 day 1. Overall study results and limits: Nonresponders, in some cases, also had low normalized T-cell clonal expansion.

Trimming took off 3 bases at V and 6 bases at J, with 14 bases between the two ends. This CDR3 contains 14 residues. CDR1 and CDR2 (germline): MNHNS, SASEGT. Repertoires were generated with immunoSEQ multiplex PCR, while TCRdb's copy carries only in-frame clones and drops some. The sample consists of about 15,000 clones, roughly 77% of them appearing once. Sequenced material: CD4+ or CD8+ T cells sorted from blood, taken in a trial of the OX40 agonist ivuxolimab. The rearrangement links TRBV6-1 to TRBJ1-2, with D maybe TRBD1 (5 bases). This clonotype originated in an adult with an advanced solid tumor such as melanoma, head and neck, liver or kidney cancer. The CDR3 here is CASSEGTIIHGYTF. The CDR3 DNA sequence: TGTGCCAGCAGTGAGGGGACTATCATCCATGGCTACACCTTC.